The 20 T cell receptor beta chains below were found in one sample sequenced in a study of blood T cell repertoires in COVID-19. Measured with immunoSEQ multiplex PCR; TCRdb has only the in-frame clones, and not every one. The table has some 170,000 clones, 87% seen once. Sample: PBMCs or T cells enriched from blood (not recorded which). Source of these receptors: a human donor with acute COVID-19. The donor label of this sample is uncertain.

Only one count was recorded for this clone. The CDR3 bases are TGCGCCAGCAGCCCCTCAGGGGTGAGTATTGACGAGCAGTACTTC. Amino acid sequence: CASSPSGVSIDEQYF. The V call is TRBV5-1, the J call TRBJ2-7; D possibly corresponds to TRBD1 (6 bases). Trimming left V 4 bases short and J 5 bases short, with 19 bases between. CDR1 is SGHRS, CDR2 YFSETQ, per germline. CDR3 length equals 15 residues.

The chain is built from TRBV4-1 and TRBJ1-5, with D perhaps matching TRBD1 (5 bases). The CDR3 has 16 residues. The V end lost 0 bases, the J end lost 4 bases, and 13 bases lay between the germline ends. CDR1 is MGHRA, CDR2 YSYEKL, per germline. The CDR3 nucleotides read TGCGCCAGCAGCCAAGATATGGGGCAGGGAAATCAGCCCCAGCATTTT. Protein: CASSQDMGQGNQPQHF.

This clone was observed a handful of times. This chain connects TRBV7-8 to TRBJ1-2, with a tentative D call TRBD1 (6 bases). V lost 3 bases, J lost 1 base, and 12 bases lay in between. The CDR3 sequence is 15 residues long. CDR1 and CDR2 from the germline V gene are SGHVS and FQNEAQ. CDR3 sequence: CASSFGQLLNYGYTF. CDR3 DNA sequence: TGTGCCAGCAGCTTCGGACAGCTCCTTAACTATGGCTACACCTTC.

The rearrangement links TRBV6-1 to TRBJ2-1; D not resolved. The CDR3 totals 14 residues. Germline CDR1 MNHNS, CDR2 SASEGT. V lost 1 base and J 7 bases, leaving 11 bases between the germline ends. The CDR3 DNA is TGTGCCAGCAGTGAAGGACTTCGGATGAATGAGCAGTTCTTC. It encodes CASSEGLRMNEQFF.

The genes are TRBV18 and TRBJ1-3; no firm D call. Deletions cut 2 bases from V and 0 bases from J, with 11 bases between. From germline, CDR1 is KGHSH and CDR2 LQKENI. The CDR3 sequence is 16 residues long. The CDR3 spells CASSPGPRISGNTIYF. The CDR3 DNA reads as TGTGCCAGCTCACCAGGGCCGCGAATCTCTGGAAACACCATATATTTT.

The chain joins TRBV5-1 to TRBJ2-7; D is undetermined. There are 14 residues in the CDR3. Germline CDR1 and CDR2: SGHRS and YFSETQ. With 0 bases removed from V and 4 bases from J, the gap between germline ends came to 11 bases. CDR3 sequence reads: CASSLASKSYEQYF. The CDR3 coding sequence is TGCGCCAGCAGCTTGGCCTCGAAGAGTTACGAGCAGTACTTC.

The chain joins TRBV7-9 to TRBJ2-3; 9 positions agree with TRBD2. CDR1 is SEHNR and CDR2 is FQNEAQ in the germline V gene (reference sequence). V lost 2 bases, J lost 2 bases, and 5 bases stayed unmatched. The CDR3 sequence is 16 residues long. CDR3 in amino acids: CASSLYSGGPTDTQYF. The CDR3 DNA reads TGTGCCAGCAGCTTATATAGCGGGGGTCCCACAGATACGCAGTATTTT.

V and J are TRBV6-5 and TRBJ1-2; D gene uncertain. There are 15 residues in the CDR3. The V and J ends lost 6 bases and 8 bases respectively, with 22 bases between them. Germline values: CDR1 MNHEY, CDR2 SVGAGI. CDR3 in DNA: TGTGCCAGCAGACCTAGCGGCGACCTATTTCGGGGCTACACCTTC. This sequence encodes CASRPSGDLFRGYTF.

The CDR3 DNA reads TGTGCCTGGAGTCCCCCGATTGGAGCTAACTATGGCTACACCTTC. Translated: CAWSPPIGANYGYTF. The chain employs TRBV30 and TRBJ1-2; D gene ambiguous. This CDR3 spans 15 amino acids. V dropped 2 bases and J dropped 0 bases, with 13 bases sitting between them. Per the germline V gene, CDR1 is GTSNPN and CDR2 is SVGIG (reference sequence).

V gene TRBV30 combines with J gene TRBJ1-1; 8 bases are a match to TRBD1. The V and J ends lost 0 bases and 9 bases, in that order; junction bases with no gene match: 6. The CDR3 runs to 13 residues. Germline V gives CDR1 GTSNPN, CDR2 SVGIG (reference sequence). This CDR3 is CAWSVRTGRKAFF. For the CDR3, the DNA is TGTGCCTGGAGTGTACGGACAGGGAGGAAAGCTTTCTTT.

The chain is built from TRBV5-6 and TRBJ2-1; 10 nucleotides agree with TRBD1. The germline CDR1 and CDR2 sequences are SGHDT and YYEEEE. This CDR3 is 15 amino acids long. Unmatched junction bases numbered 9, after V lost 4 bases and J lost 8 bases. CDR3 amino acids: CASSTNTGTGDEQFF. For the CDR3, the DNA is TGTGCCAGCAGCACAAACACCGGGACAGGGGATGAGCAGTTCTTC.

Details on this clone: Other DNA sequences in the sample encode the same CDR3. V usage is TRBV7-2 and J usage is TRBJ1-1; no definite D call. Trimming shortened V by 1 base and J by 1 base, and 7 bases separated the two germline ends. Germline-derived CDR1 and CDR2 are SGHTA and FQGNSA. The CDR3 has 14 residues. The CDR3 DNA reads as TGTGCCAGCAGCTTAGTCGGAGGGAACACTGAAGCTTTCTTT. The encoded protein is CASSLVGGNTEAFF.

V is TRBV6-2 or TRBV6-3 and J is TRBJ2-2; the D is unclear. The germline V gene has CDR1 MNHEY and CDR2 SVGEGT. This CDR3 has 15 amino acids. Trimming cost V 3 bases and J 1 base, with 9 bases left between them. CDR3 in amino acids: CASSYWSENTGELFF. CDR3 sequence (DNA): TGTGCCAGCAGTTATTGGTCAGAGAACACCGGGGAGCTGTTTTTT.

This clone was counted only a few times. The chain joins TRBV10-3 to TRBJ2-7, with 9 bases fitting TRBD1. J was trimmed by 3 bases and V by 8 bases; bases with no gene match: 8. Per germline, CDR1 ENHRY and CDR2 SYGVKD. This CDR3 comprises 14 residues. This chain's CDR3 is CAIGKGQGGYEQYF. The DNA for the CDR3 is TGTGCCATCGGCAAGGGACAGGGTGGCTACGAGCAGTACTTC.

V usage is TRBV18 and J usage is TRBJ1-1; 12 nucleotides match TRBD1. Germline lookup yields CDR1 KGHSH and CDR2 LQKENI. CDR3 length: 16 residues. V shed 3 bases, J shed 0 bases, and the junction held 2 bases outside the gene matches. The CDR3 reads CASSPGTGGLNTEAFF. As DNA, the CDR3 is TGTGCCAGCTCACCTGGGACAGGGGGCTTGAACACTGAAGCTTTCTTT.

The J gene is TRBJ2-5, the V gene TRBV5-6; 7 positions match TRBD2. The CDR3 loop spans 15 amino acids. Germline trimming cut 1 base from V and 5 bases from J; bases unmatched to any gene: 8. Germline V gene lookup returns CDR1 SGHDT and CDR2 YYEEEE. The CDR3 nucleotides are TGTGCCAGCAGCTTGTTAGCGGGTGAAGGGGAGACCCAGTACTTC. Translation gives CASSLLAGEGETQYF.

The chain carries TRBV5-1 and TRBJ2-1, with TRBD1 as a possible D gene (6 bases). Germline V gene lookup returns CDR1 SGHRS and CDR2 YFSETQ. The CDR3 consists of 16 residues. Trimming took off 8 bases at V and 7 bases at J, with 25 bases between the two ends. As DNA, the CDR3 is TGCGCCAGTACCCAATCGGGGCCGGGACAAGGTAATGAGCAGTTCTTC. Residues: CASTQSGPGQGNEQFF.

This chain joins TRBV7-9 and TRBJ2-2; weak D call: TRBD2 (5 bases). The CDR3 is 13 residues long. Per germline, CDR1 SEHNR and CDR2 FQNEAQ (reference sequence). V was cut by 6 bases and J by 4 bases, with 9 bases left in between. The CDR3 here is CASSPGITGELFF. The CDR3 DNA is TGTGCCAGCAGTCCCGGGATCACCGGGGAGCTGTTTTTT.

This chain uses TRBV11-2 with TRBJ2-5; the match to TRBD2 covers 9 bases. The trim removed 0 bases at V and 5 bases at J, leaving 16 bases unmatched. The CDR3 totals 19 residues. Germline-derived CDR1 and CDR2 are SGHAT and FQNNGV. CDR3 in amino acids: CASSLDLWGLAPPGETQYF. DNA of the CDR3: TGTGCCAGCAGCTTAGATCTCTGGGGACTAGCACCCCCAGGGGAGACCCAGTACTTC.

The rearrangement joins TRBV27 to TRBJ2-7; 8 bases are shared with TRBD1. V gave up 6 bases and J gave up 4 bases; unmatched junction bases: 11. The CDR3 is 15 residues long. The germline gives CDR1 MNHEY, CDR2 SMNVEV (reference sequence). CDR3 residues: CASSSPRTGKYEQYF. The DNA of the CDR3 is TGTGCCAGCAGCTCCCCCCGGACAGGGAAATACGAGCAGTACTTC.